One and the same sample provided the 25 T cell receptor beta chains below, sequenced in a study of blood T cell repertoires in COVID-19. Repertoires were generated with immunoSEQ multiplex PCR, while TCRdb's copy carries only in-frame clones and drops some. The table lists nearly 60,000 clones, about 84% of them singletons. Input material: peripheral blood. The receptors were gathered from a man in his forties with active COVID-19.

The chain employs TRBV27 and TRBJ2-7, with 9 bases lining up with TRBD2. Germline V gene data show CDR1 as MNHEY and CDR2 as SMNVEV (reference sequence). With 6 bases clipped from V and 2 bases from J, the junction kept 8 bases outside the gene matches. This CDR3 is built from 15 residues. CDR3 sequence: CASSRPSSGTYEQYF. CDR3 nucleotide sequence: TGTGCCAGCAGCCGCCCTTCTAGCGGGACCTACGAGCAGTACTTC.

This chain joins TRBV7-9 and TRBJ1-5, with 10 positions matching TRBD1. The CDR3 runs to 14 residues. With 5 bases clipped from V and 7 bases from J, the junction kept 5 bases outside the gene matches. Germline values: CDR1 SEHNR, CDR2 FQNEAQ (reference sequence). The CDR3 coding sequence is TGTGCCAGCAGCCAGACAGGGGGCGGGCAGCCCCAGCATTTT. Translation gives CASSQTGGGQPQHF.

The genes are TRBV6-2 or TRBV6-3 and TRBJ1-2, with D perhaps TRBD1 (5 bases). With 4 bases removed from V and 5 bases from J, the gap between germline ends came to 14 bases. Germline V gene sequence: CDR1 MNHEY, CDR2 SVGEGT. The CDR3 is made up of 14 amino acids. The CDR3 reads CASSLALRGYGYTF. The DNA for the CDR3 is TGTGCCAGCAGTTTGGCACTCCGGGGGTATGGCTACACCTTC.

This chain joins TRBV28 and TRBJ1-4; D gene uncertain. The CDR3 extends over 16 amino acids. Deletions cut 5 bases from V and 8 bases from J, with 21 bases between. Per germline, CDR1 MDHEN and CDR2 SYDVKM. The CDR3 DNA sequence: TGTGCCAGCAGTCTCTCCCTAGAAGGTCGGGAAGAAAAACTGTTTTTT. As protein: CASSLSLEGREEKLFF. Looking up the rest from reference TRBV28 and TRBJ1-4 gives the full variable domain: DVKVTQSSRYLVKRTGEKVFLECVQDMDHENMFWYRQDPGLGLRLIYFSYDVKMKEKGDIPEGYSVSREKKERFSLILESASTNQTSMYLCASSLSLEGREEKLFFGSGTQLSVL.

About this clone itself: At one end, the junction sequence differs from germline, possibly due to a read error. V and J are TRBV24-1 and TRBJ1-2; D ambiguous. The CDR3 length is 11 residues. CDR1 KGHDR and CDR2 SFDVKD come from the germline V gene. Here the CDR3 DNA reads TGTGCCACCAGTGATACACGACGGTACTACTTC. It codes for CATSDTRRYYF.

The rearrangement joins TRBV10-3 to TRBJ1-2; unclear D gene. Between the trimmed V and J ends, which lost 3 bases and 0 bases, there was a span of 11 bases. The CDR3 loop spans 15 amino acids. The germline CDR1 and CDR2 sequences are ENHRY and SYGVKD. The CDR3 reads CAISEEGPTNYGYTF. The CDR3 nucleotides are TGTGCCATCAGTGAAGAGGGCCCGACTAACTATGGCTACACCTTC.

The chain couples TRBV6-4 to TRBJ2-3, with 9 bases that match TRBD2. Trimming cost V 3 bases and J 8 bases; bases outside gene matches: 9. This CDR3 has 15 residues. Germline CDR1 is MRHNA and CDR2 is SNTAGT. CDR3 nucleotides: TGTGCCAGCAGTGAATTCGGAGCGGGAGGAGGTACGCAGTATTTT. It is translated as CASSEFGAGGGTQYF.

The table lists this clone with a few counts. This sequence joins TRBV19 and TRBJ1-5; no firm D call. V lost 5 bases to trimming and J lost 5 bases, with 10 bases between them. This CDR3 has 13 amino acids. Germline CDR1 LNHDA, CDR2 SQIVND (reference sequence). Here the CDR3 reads CASSLSVDQPQHF. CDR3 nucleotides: TGTGCCAGTAGTCTGTCCGTAGATCAGCCCCAGCATTTT.

The CDR3 bases are TGTTCCACCTCCGGGACATCTTCCTGGGAGACCCAGTACTTC. Amino acids: CSTSGTSSWETQYF. This sequence joins TRBV6-5 and TRBJ2-5, with D possibly matching TRBD1 (6 bases). This CDR3 has 14 residues. Germline V gene data show CDR1 as MNHEY and CDR2 as SVGAGI.

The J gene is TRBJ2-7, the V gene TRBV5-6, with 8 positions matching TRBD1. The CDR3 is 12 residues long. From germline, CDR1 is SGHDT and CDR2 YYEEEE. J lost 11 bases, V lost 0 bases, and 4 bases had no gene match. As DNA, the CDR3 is TGTGCCAGCAGCTTGGGATCGGACAGGGAGTACTTC. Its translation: CASSLGSDREYF.

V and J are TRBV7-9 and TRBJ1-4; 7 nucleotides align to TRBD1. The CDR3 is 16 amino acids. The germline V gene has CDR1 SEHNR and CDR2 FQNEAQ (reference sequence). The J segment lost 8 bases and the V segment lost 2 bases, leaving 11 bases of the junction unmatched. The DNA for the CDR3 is TGTGCCAGCAGCTTATTATCGACAGGGCGATCGGAAAAACTGTTTTTT. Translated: CASSLLSTGRSEKLFF.

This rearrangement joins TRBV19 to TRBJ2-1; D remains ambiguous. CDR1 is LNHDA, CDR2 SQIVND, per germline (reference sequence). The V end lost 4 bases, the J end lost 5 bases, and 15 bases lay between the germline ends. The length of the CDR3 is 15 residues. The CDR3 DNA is TGTGCCAGTAGTAGGGCCCCGCCCGGAAACAATGAGCAGTTCTTC. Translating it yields CASSRAPPGNNEQFF.

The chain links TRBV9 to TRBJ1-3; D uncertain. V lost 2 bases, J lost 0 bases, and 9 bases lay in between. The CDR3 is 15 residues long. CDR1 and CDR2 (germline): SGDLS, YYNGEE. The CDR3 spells CASSVGLLSGNTIYF. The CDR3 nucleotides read TGTGCCAGCAGCGTGGGCTTGCTCTCTGGAAACACCATATATTTT.

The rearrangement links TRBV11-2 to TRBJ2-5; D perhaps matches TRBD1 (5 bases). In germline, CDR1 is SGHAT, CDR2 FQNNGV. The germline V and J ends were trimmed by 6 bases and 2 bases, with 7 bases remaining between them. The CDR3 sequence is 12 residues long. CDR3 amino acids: CASSRQQETQYF. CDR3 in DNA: TGTGCCAGCAGTCGACAGCAAGAGACCCAGTACTTC.

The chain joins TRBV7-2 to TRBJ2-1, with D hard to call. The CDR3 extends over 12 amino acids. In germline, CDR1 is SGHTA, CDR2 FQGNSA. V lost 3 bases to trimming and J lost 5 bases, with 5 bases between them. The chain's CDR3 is CASSFRDNEQFF. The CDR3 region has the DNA TGTGCCAGCAGCTTTAGAGACAATGAGCAGTTCTTC.

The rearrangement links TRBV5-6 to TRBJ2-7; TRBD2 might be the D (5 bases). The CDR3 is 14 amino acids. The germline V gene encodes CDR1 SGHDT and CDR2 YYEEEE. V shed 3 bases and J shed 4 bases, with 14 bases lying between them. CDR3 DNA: TGTGCCAGCAGCTCAATCGGGGAAGCGTACGAGCAGTACTTC. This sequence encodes CASSSIGEAYEQYF.

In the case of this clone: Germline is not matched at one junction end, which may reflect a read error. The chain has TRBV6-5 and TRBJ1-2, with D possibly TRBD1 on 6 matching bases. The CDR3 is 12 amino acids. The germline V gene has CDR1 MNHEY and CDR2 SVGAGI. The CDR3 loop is CASSRTETGLNF. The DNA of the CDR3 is TGTGCCAGCAGCCGAACCGAGACAGGACTCAACTTC.

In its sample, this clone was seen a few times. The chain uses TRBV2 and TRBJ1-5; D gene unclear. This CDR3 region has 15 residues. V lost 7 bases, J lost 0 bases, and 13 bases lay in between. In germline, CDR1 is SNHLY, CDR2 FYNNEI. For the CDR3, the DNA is TGTGCCAGCACGAGGGATAAGCTTAGCAATCAGCCCCAGCATTTT. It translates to CASTRDKLSNQPQHF.

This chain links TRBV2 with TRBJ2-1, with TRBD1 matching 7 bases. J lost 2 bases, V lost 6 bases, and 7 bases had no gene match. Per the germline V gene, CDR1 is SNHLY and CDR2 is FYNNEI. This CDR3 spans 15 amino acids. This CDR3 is CASSVGTATYNEQFF. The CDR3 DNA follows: TGTGCCAGCAGCGTCGGGACAGCGACCTACAATGAGCAGTTCTTC.

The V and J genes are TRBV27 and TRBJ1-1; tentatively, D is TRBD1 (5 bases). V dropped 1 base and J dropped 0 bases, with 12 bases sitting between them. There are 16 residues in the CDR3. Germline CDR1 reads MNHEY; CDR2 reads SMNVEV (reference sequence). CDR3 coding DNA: TGTGCCAGCAGTTTATTGGCAGGGCCCTTGAACACTGAAGCTTTCTTT. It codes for CASSLLAGPLNTEAFF.

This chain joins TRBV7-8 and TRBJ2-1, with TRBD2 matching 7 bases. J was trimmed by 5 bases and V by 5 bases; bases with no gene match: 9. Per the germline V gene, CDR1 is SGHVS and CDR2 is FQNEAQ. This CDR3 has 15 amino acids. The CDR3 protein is CASSPAGTTNNEQFF. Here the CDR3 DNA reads TGTGCCAGCAGCCCCGCCGGGACTACGAACAATGAGCAGTTCTTC.

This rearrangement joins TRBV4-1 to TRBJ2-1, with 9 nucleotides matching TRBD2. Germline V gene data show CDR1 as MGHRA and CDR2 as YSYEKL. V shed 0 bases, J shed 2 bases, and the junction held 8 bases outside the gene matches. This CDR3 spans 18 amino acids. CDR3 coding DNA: TGCGCCAGCAGCCAAGATGATGTGGCGGGAGGGCCCTACAATGAGCAGTTCTTC. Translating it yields CASSQDDVAGGPYNEQFF.

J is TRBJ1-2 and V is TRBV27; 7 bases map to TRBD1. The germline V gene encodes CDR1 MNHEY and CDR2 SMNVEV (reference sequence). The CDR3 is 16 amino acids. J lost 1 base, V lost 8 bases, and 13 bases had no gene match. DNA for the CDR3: TGTGCCAGCGGCATATTCAACAGGGGAAGTAACTATGGCTACACCTTC. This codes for CASGIFNRGSNYGYTF.

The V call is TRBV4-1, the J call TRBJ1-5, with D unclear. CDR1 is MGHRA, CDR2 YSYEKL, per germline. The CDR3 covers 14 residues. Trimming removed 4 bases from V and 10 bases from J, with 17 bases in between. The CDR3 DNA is TGCGCCAGCAGCCTCCGGGATCCGATAACCCCCCAGCATTTT. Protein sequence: CASSLRDPITPQHF.

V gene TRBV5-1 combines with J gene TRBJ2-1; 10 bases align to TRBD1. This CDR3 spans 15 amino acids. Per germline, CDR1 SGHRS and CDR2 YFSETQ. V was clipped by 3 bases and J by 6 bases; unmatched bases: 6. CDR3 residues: CASSYGTGAGNEQFF. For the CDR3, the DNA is TGCGCCAGCAGCTACGGGACAGGGGCAGGCAATGAGCAGTTCTTC.